The sequence of this T cell receptor beta chain was determined in a study of blood T cell repertoires in COVID-19. Study-wide context: Both acute and convalescent COVID-19 samples were obtained from the United States, Italy and Spain. PBMCs, B-cell-depleted T cells, or T cells provided the cDNA or gDNA that made up the material.

This CDR3 is 17 amino acids long. Germline V gives CDR1 MNHEY, CDR2 SMNVEV (reference sequence). With V trimmed by 0 bases and J by 5 bases, 8 bases remained unmatched. The assay was immunoSEQ multiplex PCR, and TCRdb's table has in-frame clones only and misses some. The sample holds 250,000 to 400,000 clones, approximately 89% seen once. Seattle cases were enrolled at active infection and followed longitudinally. This sequence was found in a woman aged 25-40 years with COVID-19, enrolled during active disease. The material sequenced was peripheral blood. The J gene is TRBJ2-3, the V gene TRBV27; TRBD2 agrees at 10 bases. In nucleotides, the CDR3 is TGTGCCAGCAGTTTATCGAGAGCGGGGGGGAGTGAAGATACGCAGTATTTT. Protein product: CASSLSRAGGSEDTQYF.